This T cell receptor beta chain is from a study of cytomegalovirus exposure and HLA in healthy donors. The germline CDR1 and CDR2 sequences are WSHSY and SAAADI. This CDR3 spans 13 amino acids. V lost 8 bases and J lost 6; bases outside the gene matches: 9. PCR amplification relied on 60 Vbeta primers (plus 13 Jbeta primers). Produced via immunoSEQ multiplex PCR; TCRdb's table is partial and in-frame only. The data hold tens of thousands of clones, with around 40% observed a single time. About this clone itself: Its target is not known.

General study points: Trimming of TCR beta V- and J-genes showed a link, identified in a later analysis, to a missense DCLRE1C variant.

The sequence was obtained from a woman aged 45-65 years in good health and CMV-seronegative. The chain uses TRBV10-2 and TRBJ1-1; 7 positions agree with TRBD1. Sequencing was done on a sample of PBMCs. This chain's CDR3 is CASGDSPPSEAFF. The DNA of the CDR3 is TGCGCCAGCGGGGACAGCCCTCCATCTGAAGCTTTCTTT.